The 6 T cell receptor beta chains given below trace back to one sample, sequenced in a study of T cells after yellow fever vaccination. TCRdb re-called the 5' RACE reads through MiXCR, storing one row per CDR3 protein. The data contain 300,000 to 450,000 distinct CDR3 sequences, around 8.1% of them singletons. Sample: PBMCs, taken about 41 days after the first yellow fever vaccination. These receptors came from a man aged 18 to 29 who received the YFV17D yellow fever vaccine.

There are many counts of this clonotype. The chain employs TRBV5-1 and TRBJ2-1, with 8 bases that match TRBD2. The CDR3 is 16 residues long. Germline CDR1 and CDR2: SGHRS and YFSETQ. V gave up 4 bases and J gave up 0 bases; unmatched junction bases: 6. The CDR3 here is CASSPVAGSSYNEQFF. Written as DNA, the CDR3 is TGCGCCAGCAGCCCGGTAGCGGGAAGCTCCTACAATGAGCAGTTCTTC.

This clonotype has just a few counts. This chain links TRBV4-3 with TRBJ2-7, with D uncertain. Deletions cut 1 base from V and 5 bases from J, with 18 bases between. The CDR3 is 16 amino acids. In germline, CDR1 is LGHNA, CDR2 YSLEER. CDR3 protein: CASSQVVFADLHEQYF. The CDR3 nucleotides are TGCGCCAGCAGCCAAGTTGTCTTCGCAGACCTGCACGAGCAGTACTTC.

The table lists this clonotype with many counts. V gene TRBV14 combines with J gene TRBJ1-3; D is undetermined. Trimming shortened V by 4 bases and J by 0 bases, and 7 bases separated the two germline ends. CDR3 length: 14 residues. Germline CDR1 reads SGHDN; CDR2 reads FVKESK. Here the CDR3 reads CASSRSYSGNTIYF. CDR3 bases: TGTGCCAGCAGCCGCAGTTACTCTGGAAACACCATATATTTT.

There are a few counts of this clonotype. CDR3 nucleotides: TGCGCCAGCAGCTTGGGGGCCTTGGGTGAAGCTTTCTTT. As protein: CASSLGALGEAFF. V usage is TRBV5-1 and J usage is TRBJ1-1; D gene unclear. Germline values: CDR1 SGHRS, CDR2 YFSETQ. V was pared by 0 bases and J by 7 bases, with 10 bases between. CDR3 length equals 13 residues.

This clonotype was detected a few times. V gene TRBV10-3 combines with J gene TRBJ2-5, with 8 positions matching TRBD2. CDR1 ENHRY and CDR2 SYGVKD come from the germline V gene. J gave up 4 bases and V 4 bases, and 11 bases lay outside the gene matches. The CDR3 runs 16 residues. The CDR3 DNA follows: TGTGCCATCAGTGGCCCGTTAGCGGGGATTGGAGAGACCCAGTACTTC. Its protein product is CAISGPLAGIGETQYF.

The chain uses TRBV12-3 or TRBV12-4 and TRBJ2-3; TRBD1 or TRBD2 may be the D gene (6 bases each). The CDR3 has 16 residues. Between the trimmed V and J ends, which lost 2 bases and 0 bases, there was a span of 12 bases. CDR3: CASSLRGGTSTDTQYF. CDR3 DNA sequence: TGTGCCAGCAGTTTAAGAGGGGGGACTAGCACAGATACGCAGTATTTT.